This T cell receptor beta chain was obtained from a study of cytomegalovirus exposure and HLA in healthy donors (dated by TCRdb to about 2017). Regarding the complete study: In an earlier analysis of roughly 500 of the donors, 250 to 350 Gb of sequence data and just under 120 million unique TCR beta sequences from approximately 180 million T cells were reported. Rather than using new phenotypic data, the later analysis identified candidate immune exposures from TCR beta sequences and from how often those sequences occurred across donors. Across about 370 genotyped donors of the cohort, an average of about 240,000 unique TCR beta nucleotide sequences per donor were sequenced, and 15% to 20% of those sequences were non-productive. An early release covering more than 500 HLA-typed donors comprised approximately 290 gigabases of sequencing data and roughly 85 million unique TCR sequences. Among the roughly 430 genotyped donors, approximately 77% belonged to the genetic ancestry cluster associated with self-reported Caucasian donors. The study used immunosequencing to profile the T cell repertoires of under 700 subjects and linked those repertoires to cytomegalovirus serostatus. To decide whether each TCR beta V gene segment behaved as functional or pseudogenic, an earlier analysis of fewer than 750 of the donors relied on high-throughput TCR beta sequencing. To study patterns of TCR occurrence, a later analysis re-analyzed previously published TCR beta repertoires from around 670 donors and added high-resolution HLA genotyping. In a later genetic analysis, genome-wide SNP genotypes for about 60% of the 666 donors were used, and that subset was treated as a discovery cohort. Roughly 5 DR-DQ haplotypes were handled as single units for association and clustering, since linkage in the cohort was strong. HLA typing covered class I and class II loci at four-digit resolution. Donor age, sex, ethnicity and CMV serostatus were compiled alongside the repertoire data. The study aimed to test whether cataloging public T cell receptors could reveal signatures of past pathogen exposure. Typing coverage varied by locus: roughly 629-630 donors for A, B, C, DRB1 and DQB1; approximately 520 for DQA1; approximately 610 for DPA1; roughly 450 for DPB1. Along with the approximately 700-subject first cohort, a separate validation cohort of over a hundred different subjects was used. All discovery cohort repertoires had been generated on a single sequencing platform. To predict cytomegalovirus infection status, the study combined high-throughput TCR immunosequencing, statistical association of individual TCRs with disease status, and machine learning. What the work shows at the level of the full study, not this receptor alone: Compared with equally common non-associated chains, HLA-associated TCR beta chains in a later analysis were more clonally expanded and had lower generation probabilities. For the cohort, immune exposure information was limited to CMV serostatus. Assigning TCR associations to individual alleles was difficult when HLA alleles, especially DR and DQ, strongly co-occurred. Correlated functional status among segregating V segments might be attributable to linkage disequilibrium, but an unknown experimental factor could not be ruled out. A later genetic analysis reported fewer N-insertions in productive TCRs among donors in an Asian-associated ancestry cluster than the roughly 720-donor mean. A later analysis associated 15,000 or so TCR beta sequences with specific HLA alleles at a false discovery rate of 0.05. An association between a missense DCLRE1C variant and V-gene and J-gene trimming of TCR beta chains was found in a later genetic analysis and replicated in an independent cohort. Some IMGT-functional V segments, including TRBV6-2 and TRBV6-3, could not be told apart with the 87-base-pair reads, so those segments were excluded. The cohort was sequenced for TCR beta chains only, and without alpha or paired-chain data the features that could be detected were limited. A total of 164 TCR beta chains were listed by the study as associated with cytomegalovirus. A later analysis reported that several top co-occurrence clusters appeared linked to parvovirus B19, influenza, CMV and Epstein-Barr virus. In a later analysis, the rate of TCR association differed among HLA loci, with DRB1 alleles having the most associated TCRs and HLA-C alleles having the fewest. An earlier analysis of around 540 of the donors showed that most TCR beta V segments appeared in productive rearrangements either about 87% or about 30% of the time, which broadly matched IMGT annotations. According to the authors, the approach could potentially be generalized to other disease states and immunological phenotypes. The sequencing pipeline was judged likely to have produced a cluster of highly shared sequence variants as a technical artifact. Because counts were too low, seventeen rarely observed V segments, including chromosome 9 orphons, were excluded from the earlier analysis of 587 of the donors. In vitro tests confirmed that a few of the cytomegalovirus-associated TCR beta chains recognize cytomegalovirus antigens. HLA typing was unavailable for some donors at each locus, so association tests used only the typed subset. The classifier was reported to diagnose cytomegalovirus status with high specificity and sensitivity in both the original and validation cohorts. According to a later analysis, most CMV-associated TCR beta chains appeared to be HLA-restricted, and the HLA associations seemed to be driven largely by CMV exposure. Across donors, most TCR sequences were observed very rarely, whereas some public TCRs were present in many individuals. A further reported finding was that TCR beta sequences accurately predicted the HLA-A and HLA-B alleles for most subjects in the first cohort. Presence/absence analyses assumed roughly uniform sequencing depth across donors, an assumption that may not hold.

The library was prepared using the immunoSEQ multiplex PCR assay. For the multiplex PCR, a mixture combining 60 forward primers for TCR Vbeta segments and 13 reverse primers for TCR Jbeta segments was used. Amplification of the CDR3 region of rearranged TCR beta genes was performed with a multiplex PCR assay on genomic DNA. The amplified TCR beta libraries were sequenced on the Illumina HiSeq System as 87-base-pair reads. For the original study's pipeline: Across the roughly 600 repertoires, a later analysis counted around 80 million unique TCR beta chains, around 11 million of which were shared by at least two donors. Raw reads were error-corrected and collapsed into unique sequences with a nearest-neighbor algorithm that merged closely related sequences to remove PCR and sequencing errors. Alignment of CDR3 sequences to IMGT reference sequences was used to assign V, D and J gene segments. For a sequence to be retained, a match of at least six nucleotides was required to both a V gene segment and a J gene segment. A rearrangement counted as productive if the CDR3 had no stop codons and remained in frame with V and J, and every other rearrangement counted as non-productive. Following IMGT convention, CDR3 was defined as the stretch from the second conserved V-encoded cysteine up to the conserved J-encoded phenylalanine. The earlier analysis of about 590 of the donors excluded sequences that lacked an unambiguous match to a single V gene segment. In an earlier analysis of more than 500 of the donors, a V segment was called functional when productive rearrangements were above 56.7%, and segregating when the standard deviation between donors exceeded 5%. A statistical classification framework was developed to diagnose cytomegalovirus status using the catalog of TCR beta chain sequences. In a later analysis, V and J genes were assigned by comparing TCR nucleotide sequences against IMGT/GENE-DB human TR gene sequences. Using the TCRdist pipeline, a later analysis assigned CDR3 sequences along with most-parsimonious VDJ recombination scenarios. In a later analysis, every TCR beta chain was defined by the combination of its CDR3 amino acid sequence and its V-gene family, and reads without a unique V-gene family were dropped. To address suspected cross-contamination and a sequencing artifact, a later analysis removed roughly 580 highly shared, low-generation-probability nucleotide sequences. In a later analysis, a clonal expansion index was calculated for each public chain from normalized within-repertoire ranks of inferred template counts. Generation probabilities in a later analysis came from a VDJ recombination model fitted to out-of-frame rearrangements, and those results were checked against IGoR. Hypergeometric tests were used in a later analysis to score TCR-TCR, TCR-HLA and TCR-CMV co-occurrence, with a repertoire-size bias correction applied to the TCR pairs. A later analysis estimated false discovery rates by permuting HLA or CMV assignments 20 times. In a later analysis, co-occurring TCRs were grouped with DBSCAN, and TCRdist sequence similarity was added when clustering was performed within HLA-allele-positive subsets. Repertoires with fewer than 30,000 or more than 120,000 public chains were left out of co-occurrence clustering, as were several repertoires with anomalous nucleotide sharing. TCRdb carries this immuneACCESS record with in-frame sequences only. Its versions omit some clonotypes, under half of them owing to an unresolved V gene in the studies checked, with the rest unexplained. The V and J calls and the clone size are those of that table, but D and trimming were determined from the DNA. The sample contains 97,000 or so clones, roughly three fifths of them found a single time. Clones ranked in the top ten supply less than 5% of the sample.

The cohort was made up of 666 healthy bone marrow donors. Cohort members were all nominally healthy when sampled, although unrecorded immune exposures were likely present. CMV serostatus was positive for approximately 300 and negative for about half of the roughly 670 cohort members, and was not recorded for this donor. Every donor gave a peripheral blood sample, and the peripheral blood mononuclear cells from that sample were used for TCR beta sequencing. The Qiagen DNeasy Blood Extraction Kit was used to extract genomic DNA from the blood cell samples. Based on the germline V gene, the CDR1 and CDR2 sequences are MDHEN and SYDVKM. V loses 6 bases of germline sequence and J loses 6 bases, and the interval between the two ends is 20 bases. There are 15 amino acids in the CDR3, from cysteine to phenylalanine inclusive. Solely the CDR3 DNA is kept, with 45 bases framed from the first base. On this clone: The antigen this receptor binds is unknown. One base away there is no much larger clone; base qualities are not given.

The sequenced sample was PBMCs. Rearrangement joined TRBV28 to TRBJ1-1, with a weak D call of TRBD1 (5 bases match). The source of this sequence is a human donor in good health. The CDR3 amino acid sequence is: CASSPIGWEGPEAFF. The DNA sequence reads TGTGCCAGCAGCCCAATTGGTTGGGAGGGGCCTGAAGCTTTCTTT.